The T cell receptor beta chain under discussion was sequenced for a study of Graves' ophthalmopathy and Graves' hyperthyroidism. Where ophthalmopathy was present, donors had moderate-to-severe activity, CAS ≥3, NOSPECS ≥4 and duration under 3 months. Germline assignment: CDR1 ENHRY and CDR2 SYGVKD. There are 13 residues in the CDR3. Trimming pared 4 bases from V and 8 bases from J, leaving 14 bases between. The sequenced template was RNA, covering the TCR beta CDR3 region. The first round was an RT-PCR with HTBI primers, and the second round was a multiplex PCR. TCRdb re-analysed the multiplex PCR reads in MiXCR, keeping a single row per CDR3 protein. The sample records almost 400,000 distinct CDR3 sequences, around 17% being singletons. The study, taken as a whole, reports: The model predicted progression of ophthalmopathy with a sensitivity of 60% to 71%, and its specificity was around 72%.

This clonotype was recorded many times. The target antigen is unknown. The sequence derives from a woman between 18 and 30 years old with Graves' ophthalmopathy. The material sequenced was peripheral blood. V usage is TRBV10-3 and J usage is TRBJ1-2; D unclear. As DNA, the CDR3 is TGTGCCATCAGTGGGACTTCTAGCCAGGGCTACACCTTC. This gives the protein CAISGTSSQGYTF.